The clone carrying this T cell receptor beta chain has a single count. Using immunoSEQ multiplex PCR, the repertoire was profiled, and TCRdb retains in-frame clones only, with some absent. The sample contains roughly 110,000 clones, more than 70% of which appear only once. This entry is derived from a study of radiotherapy plus CTLA-4 blockade in lung cancer. Trimming took 6 bases from V and 6 from J; bases not matched to a gene: 5. This CDR3 comprises 14 residues. Germline loops: CDR1 MNHNS, CDR2 SASEGT. The sequencing here drew on peripheral blood, taken from a patient treated with radiotherapy plus ipilimumab. The chain links TRBV6-1 to TRBJ2-6, with 7 bases matching TRBD2. This clonotype was sampled from a human donor with non-small cell lung cancer that progressed on radiotherapy plus ipilimumab. Some clones in this sample may be carry-over from other donors' samples. CDR3 in DNA: TGTGCCAGCAGCCCCCGGGGGGAGGCCAACGTCCTGACTTTC. It specifies CASSPRGEANVLTF.